These T cell receptor beta chains were read from a single sample in a study of control samples from healthy donors and cancer patients. Generated by immunoSEQ multiplex PCR, the TCRdb table keeps only in-frame clones and is missing some. This table has some 150,000 clones, about 91% appearing once. The sample was blood. The receptors come from a man aged 25 to 45 in good health. CDR3s include the opening cysteine and the closing phenylalanine or tryptophan. A D gene is named only where the DNA matches it firmly. The listing skips clone size in some rows; elsewhere it reads once, few, many or a size class.

-,TRBV2,-,TRBJ2-2,CASSNTGELFF,TGTGCCAGCAGTAACACCGGGGAGCTGTTTTTT
-,TRBV11-2,-,TRBJ2-2,CASSLGTAGELFF,TGTGCCAGCAGCTTAGGGACAGCCGGGGAGCTGTTTTTT
-,TRBV6-4,-,TRBJ2-3,CASRMTPSTDTQYF,TGTGCCAGCAGGATGACACCTAGCACAGATACGCAGTATTTT
-,TRBV19,-,TRBJ1-2,CASSPDWTATYGYTF,TGTGCCAGTAGTCCCGATTGGACAGCCACCTATGGCTACACCTTC
-,TRBV3-1/TRBV3-2,-,TRBJ2-2,CASSQEEGLNGELFF,TGTGCCAGCAGCCAAGAAGAGGGGCTGAACGGGGAGCTGTTTTTT
-,TRBV7-9,TRBD1,TRBJ1-2,CASSLDRTGDGYTF,TGTGCCAGCAGCTTAGACCGAACAGGGGATGGCTACACCTTC
-,TRBV19,-,TRBJ1-1,CASSTTGRATEAFF,TGTGCCAGTAGTACTACAGGGAGGGCCACTGAAGCTTTCTTT
-,TRBV7-6,TRBD1,TRBJ1-6,CASSLKTGTGEWGNSPLHF,TGTGCCAGCAGCCTAAAAACCGGGACAGGGGAGTGGGGCAATTCACCCCTCCACTTT
-,TRBV9,-,TRBJ1-1,CASSPVAGAEAFF,TGTGCCAGCAGCCCGGTCGCAGGTGCAGAAGCTTTCTTT
-,TRBV10-3,-,TRBJ1-2,CAIGGEIDYGYTF,TGTGCCATCGGAGGGGAGATCGACTATGGCTACACCTTC
-,TRBV11-2,TRBD2,TRBJ2-1,CASSSPGGVTSGGAIF,TGTGCCAGCAGCTCCCCTGGAGGGGTGACTAGCGGGGGGGCCATCTTC
-,TRBV30,-,TRBJ1-6,CAWSVRGGSSPLHF,TGTGCCTGGAGTGTTCGGGGGGGAAGTTCACCCCTCCACTTT
once,TRBV6-5,-,TRBJ2-1,CASSYSGPDEQFF,TGTGCCAGCAGTTACTCCGGGCCTGATGAGCAGTTCTTC
-,TRBV6-5,-,TRBJ1-6,CASRDYRDNSPLHF,TGTGCCAGTAGAGATTACAGGGATAATTCACCCCTCCACTTT
-,TRBV14,-,TRBJ2-7,CASSQGSGDEQYF,TGTGCCAGCAGCCAAGGGTCAGGGGACGAGCAGTACTTC
once,TRBV7-2,-,TRBJ2-7,CASSLVGGGGQYF,TGTGCCAGCAGCTTAGTTGGAGGGGGAGGGCAGTACTTC
-,TRBV28,-,TRBJ1-6,CASRSIQRGNSPLHF,TGTGCCAGCAGGTCGATACAGAGGGGTAATTCACCCCTCCACTTT
-,TRBV19,TRBD1,TRBJ2-3,CASTVTGVSTDTQYF,TGTGCCAGTACCGTCACAGGGGTGAGCACAGATACGCAGTATTTT
-,TRBV21-1,-,TRBJ2-1,CASSKGLTRFEQFF,TGTGCCAGCAGCAAAGGATTGACCCGCTTTGAGCAGTTCTTC
-,TRBV24-1,-,TRBJ1-2,CATSDLPAGRFYGYTF,TGTGCCACCAGTGATTTGCCGGCAGGTCGCTTCTATGGCTACACCTTC
-,TRBV19,-,TRBJ2-7,CASSIQGEGYEQYF,TGTGCCAGTAGTATTCAGGGTGAAGGCTACGAGCAGTACTTC
once,TRBV28,TRBD1,TRBJ1-2,CASSHGQGFYGYTF,TGTGCCAGCAGTCACGGACAGGGCTTCTATGGCTACACCTTC
-,TRBV11-2,-,TRBJ1-1,CASSLNLASSYTEAFF,TGTGCCAGCAGCTTGAATCTAGCATCATCGTACACTGAAGCTTTCTTT
-,TRBV28,TRBD1,TRBJ2-7,CASSFGTGGSYEQYF,TGTGCCAGCAGTTTCGGGACAGGGGGGTCCTACGAGCAGTACTTC
-,TRBV6-4,-,TRBJ2-3,CASSTGPHTDTQYF,TGTGCCAGCAGCACGGGACCCCACACAGATACGCAGTATTTT
-,TRBV29-1,TRBD1,TRBJ1-1,CSVGQGNTEAFF,TGCAGCGTGGGACAGGGGAACACTGAAGCTTTCTTT
-,TRBV5-6,TRBD2,TRBJ2-1,CASSYSVAGDLNEQFF,TGTGCCAGCAGCTATTCGGTGGCGGGGGACCTTAATGAGCAGTTCTTC
-,TRBV10-2,-,TRBJ1-2,CASSGRTSYGYTF,TGCGCCAGCAGTGGCCGGACATCATATGGCTACACCTTC
-,TRBV29-1,-,TRBJ1-1,CSVSPENTEAFF,TGCAGCGTGAGCCCGGAGAACACTGAAGCTTTCTTT
-,TRBV9,-,TRBJ1-1,CASSVGGRGTEAFF,TGTGCCAGCAGCGTAGGGGGAAGGGGTACTGAAGCTTTCTTT
-,TRBV4-2,TRBD1,TRBJ1-2,CASEGAGYGYTF,TGTGCCAGCGAGGGGGCTGGCTATGGCTACACCTTC
-,TRBV7-2,-,TRBJ2-1,CASSLDVRGGPYNEQFF,TGTGCCAGCAGCTTAGACGTCCGGGGAGGACCCTACAATGAGCAGTTCTTC
-,TRBV7-6,-,TRBJ1-4,CASSLVGSEKLFF,TGTGCCAGCAGCTTAGTAGGGTCTGAAAAACTGTTTTTT
once,TRBV19,-,TRBJ1-3,CASSMEGVGNTIYF,TGTGCCAGTAGTATGGAAGGGGTTGGAAACACCATATATTTT
-,TRBV5-4,TRBD2,TRBJ2-3,CASSFRLAGGPTDTQYF,TGTGCCAGCAGCTTTAGACTAGCGGGGGGGCCGACAGATACGCAGTATTTT
-,TRBV10-1,-,TRBJ1-1,CASSESAGVDTEAFF,TGCGCCAGCAGTGAGTCTGCAGGGGTTGACACTGAAGCTTTCTTT
-,TRBV7-9,-,TRBJ1-2,CASSPVRYGYTF,TGTGCCAGCAGCCCCGTTCGCTATGGCTACACCTTC